Here is one T cell receptor (beta chain) with its context. Its antigen is unidentified. Germline assignment: CDR1 MGHRA and CDR2 YSYEKL. This CDR3 has 17 residues. V trimming: 5 bases; J trimming: 2 bases; junction bases outside the gene matches: 11. The sample is drawn from a study of cytomegalovirus exposure and HLA in healthy donors. 13 Jbeta primers and 60 Vbeta primers were used for the PCR. Repertoires were generated with immunoSEQ multiplex PCR, while TCRdb's copy carries only in-frame clones and drops some. The sample consists of 210,000 or so clones, around 80% of them appearing once. Study observations and caveats: From TCR beta sequences, most subjects' HLA-A and HLA-B alleles were reportedly predicted accurately. Rarity characterized most TCR sequences, yet some public TCRs appeared in many donors. One variant, a missense change in DCLRE1C, was linked in a later analysis to TCR beta V- and J-gene trimming.

The rearrangement links TRBV4-1 to TRBJ2-2; 7 bases are shared with TRBD2. Sequencing input: PBMCs. This TCR was recovered from a man between 18 and 29 years old in good health and CMV-seronegative. The CDR3 loop is CASSFYSQRGNTGELFF. The DNA of the CDR3 is TGCGCCAGCAGCTTTTATTCACAGCGGGGAAACACCGGGGAGCTGTTTTTT.